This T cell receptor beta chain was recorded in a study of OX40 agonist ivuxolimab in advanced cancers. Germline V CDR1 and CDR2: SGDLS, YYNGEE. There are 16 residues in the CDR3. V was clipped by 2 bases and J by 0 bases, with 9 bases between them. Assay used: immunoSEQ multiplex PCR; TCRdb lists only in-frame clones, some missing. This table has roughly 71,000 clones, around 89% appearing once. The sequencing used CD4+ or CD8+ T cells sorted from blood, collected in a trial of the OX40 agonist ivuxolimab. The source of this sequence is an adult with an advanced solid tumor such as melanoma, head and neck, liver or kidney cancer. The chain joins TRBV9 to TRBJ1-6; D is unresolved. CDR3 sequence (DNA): TGTGCCAGCAGCGTTGAGGGAAGCTCCTATAATTCACCCCTCCACTTT. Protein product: CASSVEGSSYNSPLHF.